Below are 12 T cell receptor beta chains sequenced from a single sample in a study of blood T cell repertoires in COVID-19 (dated by TCRdb to between 2020 and 2021). The method behind the library was the immunoSEQ multiplex PCR assay. This is the immuneACCESS table as TCRdb keeps it, with only in-frame sequences that have V and J called. A part of the clones is gone; compared with another copy, unresolved V genes explain less than half, and the rest is unexplained. This sample gives a few hundred thousand clones in total; roughly 89% of them show up just once. The biggest ten clones account for under 10% of the sample. Sequencing was performed on PBMCs or T cells enriched from blood (not recorded which). The source is a man aged 40-55 years who had recovered from COVID-19.

V and J are TRBV7-9 and TRBJ2-5; TRBD1 is a possible D gene (5 bases). Germline CDR1 and CDR2: SEHNR and FQNEAQ (reference sequence). V lost 3 bases and J 4 bases, leaving 15 bases between the germline ends. There are 15 residues in the CDR3. The CDR3 bases are TGTGCCAGCAGCTTGGGTGCTATGGGGCGAGAGACCCAGTACTTC. Protein sequence: CASSLGAMGRETQYF.

The chain is built from TRBV27 and TRBJ2-4; 8 nucleotides match TRBD2. Germline V gene sequence: CDR1 MNHEY, CDR2 SMNVEV (reference sequence). The CDR3 is 14 residues long. With 0 bases clipped from V and 9 bases from J, the junction kept 4 bases outside the gene matches. The DNA of the CDR3 is TGTGCCAGCAGTTTATCAGCGGGGGCGCCCATTCAGTACTTC. Translated: CASSLSAGAPIQYF.

This chain joins TRBV20-1 and TRBJ1-1; no clear D gene. CDR3 length: 14 residues. Germline CDR1 and CDR2: DFQATT and SNEGSKA (reference sequence). Trimming took off 3 bases at V and 5 bases at J, with 16 bases between the two ends. The CDR3 DNA is TGCAGTGCTAGTCTCCCGGGAGTTGGGACTGAAGCTTTCTTT. Its translation: CSASLPGVGTEAFF.

The chain carries TRBV9 and TRBJ1-2; no reliable D call. The CDR3 extends over 15 amino acids. Germline CDR1 and CDR2: SGDLS and YYNGEE. V lost 0 bases to trimming and J lost 1 base, with 10 bases between them. CDR3: CASSVGAGLNYGYTF. CDR3 nucleotides: TGTGCCAGCAGCGTAGGGGCAGGCCTTAACTATGGCTACACCTTC.

The gene calls are TRBV14 and TRBJ2-6; unclear D gene. V lost 5 bases and J 4 bases, leaving 9 bases between the germline ends. The germline V gene encodes CDR1 SGHDN and CDR2 FVKESK. The CDR3 is made up of 14 amino acids. The CDR3 here is CASSIVSGANVLTF. CDR3 in DNA: TGTGCCAGCAGCATCGTATCCGGGGCCAACGTCCTGACTTTC. Combining the CDR3 with reference TRBV14 and TRBJ2-6 gives the whole variable domain EAGVTQFPSHSVIEKGQTVTLRCDPISGHDNLYWYRRVMGKEIKFLLHFVKESKQDESGMPNNRFLAERTGGTYSTLKVQPAELEDSGVYFCASSIVSGANVLTFGAGSRLTVL.

The chain combines TRBV4-1 with TRBJ2-1; 8 bases fit TRBD2. The CDR3 extends over 18 amino acids. The V gene's germline CDR1 is MGHRA and CDR2 YSYEKL. Trimming removed 2 bases from V and 3 bases from J; junction bases left unmatched: 12. Here the CDR3 reads CASSQRTGLVFRYNEQFF. The CDR3 coding sequence is TGCGCCAGCAGCCAACGTACGGGACTAGTTTTTCGCTACAATGAGCAGTTCTTC.

This rearrangement joins TRBV7-8 to TRBJ1-1; weak D call: TRBD1 (5 bases). The V end was cut by 1 base, the J end by 1 base, with 10 bases between. The CDR3 runs 15 residues. Germline-derived CDR1 and CDR2 are SGHVS and FQNEAQ. The CDR3 DNA is TGTGCCAGCAGCTTAGAAAACAGGAGGAACACTGAAGCTTTCTTT. Amino acids: CASSLENRRNTEAFF.

This clone was detected only once. The chain combines TRBV30 with TRBJ1-3; D is uncertain. Trimming stripped 3 bases from V and 0 bases from J, with 12 bases between. Per germline, CDR1 GTSNPN and CDR2 SVGIG (reference sequence). CDR3 length: 15 residues. The CDR3 spells CAWSPRLSSGNTIYF. The CDR3 bases are TGTGCCTGGAGCCCCCGACTCAGCTCTGGAAACACCATATATTTT.

This chain connects TRBV11-2 to TRBJ2-7; 9 bases are shared with TRBD2. CDR3 length equals 15 residues. Trimming removed 4 bases from V and 4 bases from J; junction bases left unmatched: 8. Germline-derived CDR1 and CDR2 are SGHAT and FQNNGV. CDR3 amino acids: CASSYSGSDSYEQYF. The CDR3 coding sequence is TGTGCCAGCAGCTATAGCGGGAGTGATTCGTACGAGCAGTACTTC.

This clone occurred a few times. The V gene is TRBV4-2, the J gene TRBJ2-7; 11 bases match TRBD2. CDR3 length: 16 residues. Looked up from germline, CDR1 is LGHNA and CDR2 is YNFKEQ. J gave up 4 bases and V 0 bases, and 5 bases lay outside the gene matches. The CDR3, as DNA: TGTGCCAGCAGCCAAGAGCTAGCGGGGGGAACTTACGAGCAGTACTTC. It translates to CASSQELAGGTYEQYF.

This chain connects TRBV19 to TRBJ2-2, with D possibly being TRBD1 (6 bases). This CDR3 is built from 14 residues. Germline V gene data show CDR1 as LNHDA and CDR2 as SQIVND (reference sequence). The V end was cut by 4 bases, the J end by 5 bases, with 11 bases between. The CDR3 loop is CASSRTEGTGELFF. The CDR3 DNA follows: TGTGCCAGTAGTAGGACAGAGGGGACCGGGGAGCTGTTTTTT.

The chain uses TRBV5-1 and TRBJ1-1; D gene uncertain. CDR3 length: 14 residues. The germline V and J ends were trimmed by 0 bases and 3 bases, with 9 bases remaining between them. CDR1 SGHRS and CDR2 YFSETQ come from the germline V gene. CDR3 protein: CASSLEGRDTEAFF. The CDR3 region has the DNA TGCGCCAGCAGCTTGGAAGGGAGGGACACTGAAGCTTTCTTT.